This TCR beta chain is drawn from a study of cytomegalovirus exposure and HLA in healthy donors. Study at large: As an earlier analysis found, roughly 170 million T cells yielded over 95 million unique TCR beta sequences.

To note about this clone: Its antigen is unidentified.

V shed 4 bases and J 5 bases; nucleotides not matched to a gene: 4. Per the germline V gene, CDR1 is SGHNT and CDR2 is YYREEE (reference sequence). There are 16 residues in the CDR3. Study results and limitations: V- and J-gene trimming of TCR beta was linked (in a later analysis) to a missense DCLRE1C variant.

Primers for the PCR totalled 60 Vbeta and 13 Jbeta. Sequencing used immunoSEQ multiplex PCR; TCRdb keeps in-frame clones, though not all of them. The sample carries 150,000 to 200,000 clones, 65% to 80% recorded once. The TCR was taken from a middle-aged woman in good health and CMV-seronegative. The chain carries TRBV5-4 and TRBJ2-2, with 14 nucleotides matching TRBD2. Sequenced material: PBMCs. Written as DNA, the CDR3 is TGTGCCAGCAGCCCGGGACTAGCGGGAGAAACCGGGGAGCTGTTTTTT. This translates into CASSPGLAGETGELFF.